Detailed here is one T cell receptor (beta chain). Its target is not known. The sample originates from a study of T cells in Graves' hyperthyroidism and ophthalmopathy. Study-level results: Most clonotypes expanded in the thyroid (above 0.001) were also present in blood.

This CDR3 comprises 14 residues. Per the germline V gene, CDR1 is SGHVS and CDR2 is FQNEAQ. With V trimmed by 4 bases and J by 2 bases, 5 bases remained unmatched. Using RNA transcripts as the source, TCR beta CDR3 regions were amplified. HTBI primers were employed in a first-round RT-PCR of the TCR CDR3. TCRdb analysed the multiplex PCR reads with MiXCR anew, one entry per CDR3 protein. The sample yields 500,000 to 650,000 distinct CDR3 sequences, approximately 17% seen once. The sequence was obtained from a woman aged 18-35 years with Graves' ophthalmopathy. The sample taken for sequencing was blood. The rearrangement uses TRBV7-8 and TRBJ2-7; the match to TRBD1 covers 7 bases. The CDR3, as DNA: TGTGCCAGCAGCTCCCCGGACAGGCCCTACGAGCAGTACTTC. Protein product: CASSSPDRPYEQYF.